The clone carrying this T cell receptor (beta chain) was seen repeatedly, ten times or more. The TCR beta library used iRepertoire HTBI primers with Arm-PCR amplification of CDR3. Per the original data handling: The samples included around 62 TRBV and some 15 TRBJ segments. Via MiXCR, TCRdb re-called the multiplex PCR reads, giving one row per CDR3 protein. These V and J calls rely on TCRdb rather than the paper's analysis. The profile shows some 350,000 distinct CDR3 sequences, about a sixth of them singletons. This specimen belongs to a study of regulatory T cells in long-lasting Graves disease. Looking at the study overall: Patients newly diagnosed with Graves' had been on antithyroid drugs for under 3 months.

This CDR3 spans 11 amino acids. Germline V gene lookup returns CDR1 GTSNPN and CDR2 SVGIG (reference sequence). The V end lost 7 bases, the J end lost 0 bases, and 7 bases lay between the germline ends. Indicated time point: newly diagnosed GD, antithyroid drugs for less than 3 months. Scientists built the TCR library using RNA that was extracted from PBMCs. These data are also associated with another study on T cells in Graves' hyperthyroidism and ophthalmopathy. As that study records: Patients aged 18 to 65 had newly diagnosed hyperthyroidism that had lasted under 2 months. HTBI primers drove first-round RT-PCR of the TCR CDR3.

This TCR was sampled from a young woman with Graves disease. The chain links TRBV30 to TRBJ2-7; D gene ambiguous. The starting material was peripheral blood mononuclear cells (PBMCs), obtained at new diagnosis, from a patient treated with antithyroid drugs. The CDR3 region is CALESSYEQYF. The CDR3 DNA sequence: TGTGCCTTGGAAAGCTCCTACGAGCAGTACTTC.